This TCR beta chain was found in a study of blood T cells in healthy people across ages. General study results and limits: It was not possible, with unsorted PBMCs, to conclusively compare naive and antigen-experienced cells.

The CDR3 sequence is 13 residues long. CDR1 is LGHDT and CDR2 is YNNKEL in the germline V gene (reference sequence). Trimming removed 4 bases from V and 6 bases from J, with 12 bases in between. About this clonotype: The target antigen is unknown.

Next came a second PCR, run for roughly 6 to 11 cycles, which used a sample-barcoded 5' primer along with a J-beta primer mix. TCRdb independently ran MiXCR on the 5' RACE reads; one entry per CDR3 protein. The profile covers more than 700,000 distinct CDR3 sequences, with about 48% appearing a single time and approximately 40% taken by the ten largest. This rearrangement joins TRBV3-1 to TRBJ1-2; D perhaps matches TRBD1 (5 bases). What was sequenced was blood. This TCR derives from a man older than 75 in good health. CDR3 amino acids: CASSPPGQDGYTF. CDR3 coding DNA: TGTGCCAGCAGCCCCCCCGGACAAGATGGCTACACCTTC.